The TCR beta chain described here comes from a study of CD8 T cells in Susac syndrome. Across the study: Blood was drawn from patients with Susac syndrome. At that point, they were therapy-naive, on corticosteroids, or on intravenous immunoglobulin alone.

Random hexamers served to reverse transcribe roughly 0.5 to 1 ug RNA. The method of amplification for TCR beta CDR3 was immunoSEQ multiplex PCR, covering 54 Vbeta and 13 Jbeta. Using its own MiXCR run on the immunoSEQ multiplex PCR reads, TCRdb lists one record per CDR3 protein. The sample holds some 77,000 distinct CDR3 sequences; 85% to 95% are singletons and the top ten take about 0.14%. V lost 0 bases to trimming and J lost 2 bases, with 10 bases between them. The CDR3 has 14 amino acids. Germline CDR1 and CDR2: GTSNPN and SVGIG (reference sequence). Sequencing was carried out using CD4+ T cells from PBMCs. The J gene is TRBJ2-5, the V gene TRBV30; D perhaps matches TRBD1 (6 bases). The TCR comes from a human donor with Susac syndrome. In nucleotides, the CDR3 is TGTGCCTGGAGTGTCCCAGGGGTTCAAGAGACCCAGTACTTC. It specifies CAWSVPGVQETQYF.